This T cell receptor (beta chain) stems from a study of PD-L1 blockade in urothelial cancer. Specified time point: pretreatment peripheral blood. The germline V and J ends were trimmed by 5 bases and 7 bases, with 21 bases remaining between them. Per the germline V gene, CDR1 is SGHTA and CDR2 is FQGNSA. The CDR3 is 16 residues long. The method was immunoSEQ multiplex PCR; TCRdb's version includes in-frame clones alone and lacks a portion of them. This table has roughly 120,000 clones, about four fifths appearing once. Sequenced here: PBMCs, sampled around atezolizumab (anti-PD-L1) treatment. This TCR was recovered from a man aged 50 or older with urothelial cancer. The chain couples TRBV7-2 to TRBJ2-1, with D possibly TRBD2 on 7 matching bases. The CDR3 sequence: CASSPRPGGLGNEQFF. In DNA, the CDR3 is TGTGCCAGCAGCCCCCGGCCGGGGGGCCTGGGGAATGAGCAGTTCTTC.